This TCR beta chain was identified in a study of blood T cell repertoires in COVID-19. Trimming took off 2 bases at V and 5 bases at J, with 12 bases between the two ends. CDR3 length equals 14 residues. The V gene's germline CDR1 is MNHEY and CDR2 SVGAGI. A single count supports this clone. Under the authors' procedure: The assay estimated nucleated cells by amplifying reference gene primers. The assay was immunoSEQ multiplex PCR, and TCRdb's table has in-frame clones only and misses some. Clone size and V and J calls were adopted from that table, with D and trimming inferred from the DNA. The sample contains about 36,000 clones, over 80% of which appear only once.

Material: peripheral blood. V is TRBV6-5 and J is TRBJ1-2; no clear D. This TCR came from a human donor in a cohort sampled during active COVID-19. The CDR3: CASSYLDGLYGYTF. CDR3 in DNA: TGTGCCAGCAGTTACCTGGACGGACTGTATGGCTACACCTTC.